This T cell receptor beta chain was recovered during a study of CD8 T cells in ankylosing spondylitis. Study observations and caveats: Disease-linked clones reportedly concentrated significantly in matched ankylosing spondylitis synovial fluid. Within ankylosing spondylitis blood, a TCR beta motif made up of roughly eight highly homologous variants appeared to be characteristic.

The authors made TCR beta libraries by quantitative 5'-RACE with molecular barcodes. Via MiXCR, TCRdb re-called the 5' RACE reads, giving one row per CDR3 protein. The sample lists 250,000 or so distinct CDR3 sequences; around 11% were seen once. This clonotype was detected many times. Its cognate antigen is unknown. V gave up 2 bases and J gave up 6 bases; unmatched junction bases: 5. CDR3 length: 17 residues. This receptor was identified in a male donor with ankylosing spondylitis or in good health (not recorded which). This chain links TRBV12-3 or TRBV12-4 with TRBJ2-1; TRBD2 matches at 15 bases. The specimen was blood, either unsorted or a sorted T cell fraction (not recorded which). The CDR3 sequence: CASSLSPGLAGGNEQFF. CDR3 nucleotide sequence: TGTGCCAGCAGTTTATCTCCGGGACTAGCGGGGGGCAATGAGCAGTTCTTC.